This is a list of T cell receptor beta chains from one sample in a study of high-grade serous ovarian cancer treatment subgroups. TCRdb's copy holds only in-frame clones and misses some; the assay was immunoSEQ multiplex PCR. The sample yields around 9,500 clones, approximately 90% seen once. The sample taken for sequencing was tumor tissue. The receptor set was obtained from a human donor with high-grade serous ovarian cancer. The CDR3 runs from the conserved cysteine through the conserved F or W. Fields, in order: J gene, D gene, V gene, clone size, CDR3 DNA, CDR3 protein. D genes are given only for firm matches. Rows give clone size only sometimes, using once, few, many, or a class for an expanded clone.

>TRBJ2-1|NA|TRBV28|NA
TGTGCCAGCAGTCTCAATTTCTCTGAGCAGTTCTTC
CASSLNFSEQFF
>TRBJ1-1|TRBD1|TRBV19|NA
TGTGCCAGTAGTACAACAGGGGGCGCGGGCACTGAAGCTTTCTTT
CASSTTGGAGTEAFF
>TRBJ2-1|NA|TRBV28|NA
TGTGCCAGCAGTTTCCCGGCCAGGGACCATGAGCAGTTCTTC
CASSFPARDHEQFF
>TRBJ1-6|NA|TRBV4-2|NA
TGTGCCAGCAGCCAACTAGATTCACCCCTCCACTTT
CASSQLDSPLHF
>TRBJ1-3|NA|TRBV5-4|NA
TGTGCCAGCAGCTTGCCAGTCCAGGGAAAAGCTGGAAACACCATATATTTT
CASSLPVQGKAGNTIYF
>TRBJ1-6|NA|TRBV7-2|NA
TGTGCCAGCAGCGACGGCCCCGGGGGAAATTCACCCCTCCACTTT
CASSDGPGGNSPLHF
>TRBJ2-7|NA|TRBV6-6|NA
TGTGCCAGCAGTTTCACAACGGACTACGAGCAGTACTTC
CASSFTTDYEQYF
>TRBJ2-5|TRBD2|TRBV10-3|NA
TGTGCCATCAGTGATAGCGGGCAGGCAAAAGAGACCCAGTACTTC
CAISDSGQAKETQYF
>TRBJ2-3|NA|TRBV7-2|NA
TGTGCCAGCAGCTTCCGAGGGGATACGCAGTATTTT
CASSFRGDTQYF
>TRBJ1-2|TRBD1|TRBV27|NA
TGTGCCAGCAGTTTATCCCCGGGACAGGGGTTCCGTGGCTACACCTTC
CASSLSPGQGFRGYTF
>TRBJ1-5|NA|TRBV7-9|NA
TGTGCCAGCAGCCGCGATAATCAGCCCCAGCATTTT
CASSRDNQPQHF
>TRBJ2-6|NA|TRBV28|NA
TGTGCCAGCAGTTACGTTGGGGCCAACGTCCTGACTTTC
CASSYVGANVLTF
>TRBJ2-3|TRBD2|TRBV9|NA
TGTGCCAGCAGCGTAGCCCCCTCTGGTAGCGGGGTCACAGATACGCAGTATTTT
CASSVAPSGSGVTDTQYF
>TRBJ1-6|NA|TRBV6-1|NA
TGTGCCAGCATTGACGGCGGACCCCAAAGGGGCTCCTATAATTCACCCCTCCACTTT
CASIDGGPQRGSYNSPLHF
>TRBJ2-7|NA|TRBV2|NA
TGTGCCAGCAGTGGGGCAGGCGCCTACGAGCAGTACTTC
CASSGAGAYEQYF
>TRBJ1-4|TRBD1|TRBV19|few
TGTGCCAGCCGGACAGGGGATGAAAAACTGTTTTTT
CASRTGDEKLFF
>TRBJ2-3|NA|TRBV2|once
TGTGCCAGCATTTTTGCCGGGCCTGGGGTGGATACGCAGTATTTT
CASIFAGPGVDTQYF
>TRBJ1-2|NA|TRBV6-1|NA
TGTGCCAGCAGTCGTACAGGGAGTAACTATGGCTACACCTTC
CASSRTGSNYGYTF
>TRBJ1-4|NA|TRBV21-1|NA
TGTGCCAGCAGCCCCCTCGACCCTTCAACTAATGAAAAACTGTTTTTT
CASSPLDPSTNEKLFF
>TRBJ2-3|NA|TRBV7-9|NA
TGTGCCAGCAGCTTGGCGGGTTCAGATACGCAGTATTTT
CASSLAGSDTQYF
>TRBJ1-1|NA|TRBV6-5|NA
TGTGCCAGCAGGGGACGCGACGGGGAAGCTTTCTTT
CASRGRDGEAFF
>TRBJ2-3|TRBD2|TRBV4-2|NA
TGTGCCAGCAGCCCAGCGGGGGGTAGCACAGATACGCAGTATTTT
CASSPAGGSTDTQYF
>TRBJ1-2|NA|TRBV5-1|NA
TGCGCCAGCAGCTTGGTTACGGGACCGACCTATGGCTACACCTTC
CASSLVTGPTYGYTF
>TRBJ2-5|NA|TRBV14|once
TGTGCCAGCAGCCAAGGGGGGACTGTCCAAGAGACCCAGTACTTC
CASSQGGTVQETQYF
>TRBJ2-5|TRBD1|TRBV7-7|NA
TGTGCCAGCAGCTCGATACAGGGGGCTAGGGAGACCCAGTACTTC
CASSSIQGARETQYF
>TRBJ1-3|TRBD1|TRBV5-4|NA
TGTGCCAGCAGCGAGGGACAGTACTCTGGAAACACCATATATTTT
CASSEGQYSGNTIYF
>TRBJ2-7|TRBD2|TRBV5-1|NA
TGCGCCAGCAGCTTGGTACTAGCGGGGTCGAGCTCCTACGAGCAGTACTTC
CASSLVLAGSSSYEQYF
>TRBJ2-3|NA|TRBV5-4|NA
TGTGCCAGCAGCTTGGTCGATAGGAATCTAGATACGCAGTATTTT
CASSLVDRNLDTQYF
>TRBJ2-1|TRBD2|TRBV7-6|NA
TGTGCCAGCAGCTTATCCCTAGCGGGGAATACCCATGAGCAGTTCTTC
CASSLSLAGNTHEQFF
>TRBJ1-2|TRBD1|TRBV6-4|NA
TGTGCCAGCAGTGACACACCGCAGGGGGCGTTTTCGGGCTACACCTTC
CASSDTPQGAFSGYTF
>TRBJ1-1|TRBD1|TRBV27|few
TGTGCCAGCAGTTTCTCCAGGGGGATCACTGAAGCTTTCTTT
CASSFSRGITEAFF
>TRBJ2-7|NA|TRBV7-2|NA
TGTGCCAGCAGCTTAGAGGGGGGAAAATACAGGGTTCCCTACGAGCAGTACTTC
CASSLEGGKYRVPYEQYF
>TRBJ2-1|NA|TRBV7-3|NA
TGTGCCAGCAGCTTAAGAGGCCCCTACAATGAGCAGTTCTTC
CASSLRGPYNEQFF
>TRBJ1-4|NA|TRBV27|NA
TGTGCCAGCAGTTTTCTCCGGGCCTCTAATGAAAAACTGTTTTTT
CASSFLRASNEKLFF
>TRBJ1-5|NA|TRBV7-2|NA
TGTGCCAGCAGCTTAGTCGGGGGGGCCCAGCCCCAGCATTTT
CASSLVGGAQPQHF
>TRBJ2-1|TRBD2|TRBV6-5|NA
TGTGCCAGCACGTCGACTAGCGGGATCGGTGAGCAGTTCTTC
CASTSTSGIGEQFF
>TRBJ2-1|NA|TRBV5-4|NA
TGTGCCAGCAGCCCCCCGAACTACAATGAGCAGTTCTTC
CASSPPNYNEQFF
>TRBJ2-5|NA|TRBV5-1|NA
TGCGCCAGCAGCGGGACGATACGGGAGACCCAGTACTTC
CASSGTIRETQYF
>TRBJ2-3|TRBD2|TRBV7-2|once
TGTGCCAGCAGCCGAAGACTAGCGGCTAGCACAGATACGCAGTATTTT
CASSRRLAASTDTQYF
>TRBJ1-2|NA|TRBV28|once
TGTGCCAGCAGTTTTGGGGGGATGTACTATGGCTACACCTTC
CASSFGGMYYGYTF
>TRBJ2-1|NA|TRBV2|NA
TGTGCCAGCAGTGTCGAGCCTAGCTACAATGAGCAGTTCTTC
CASSVEPSYNEQFF
>TRBJ2-5|NA|TRBV7-2|NA
TGTGCCAGCAGCACTAGGGGGGAGGAGACCCAGTACTTC
CASSTRGEETQYF
>TRBJ2-2|TRBD2|TRBV7-9|NA
TGTGCCAGCAGCGCCAGACTAGCGGGGGGTCCATACACCGGGGAGCTGTTTTTT
CASSARLAGGPYTGELFF